This T cell receptor (beta chain) was recorded in a study of human T cells and chemical hapten exposure. TCRdb redid the calling of the RACE reads with MiXCR, one entry per CDR3 protein. The data show roughly 380,000 distinct CDR3 sequences, roughly 5.3% seen once. The time point here: pre-sensitization, week 0. Treatment defined: therapeutic diphenylcyclopropenone sensitization with weekly scalp DPC. This clonotype was picked up many times. With V trimmed by 1 base and J by 2 bases, 3 bases remained unmatched. The CDR3 length is 15 residues. Germline V gives CDR1 SGHTA, CDR2 FQGNSA. This chain joins TRBV7-2 and TRBJ2-5; 8 bases are a match to TRBD2. This TCR came from a woman aged 45 to 65 with alopecia areata. Some clones in this sample may be carry-over from other donors' samples. The material sequenced was whole blood, taken in connection with sensitization to the hapten diphenylcyclopropenone (DPC). CDR3 sequence (DNA): TGTGCCAGCAGCTTAGGCGGGGGGTTACAAGAGACCCAGTACTTC. It translates to CASSLGGGLQETQYF.